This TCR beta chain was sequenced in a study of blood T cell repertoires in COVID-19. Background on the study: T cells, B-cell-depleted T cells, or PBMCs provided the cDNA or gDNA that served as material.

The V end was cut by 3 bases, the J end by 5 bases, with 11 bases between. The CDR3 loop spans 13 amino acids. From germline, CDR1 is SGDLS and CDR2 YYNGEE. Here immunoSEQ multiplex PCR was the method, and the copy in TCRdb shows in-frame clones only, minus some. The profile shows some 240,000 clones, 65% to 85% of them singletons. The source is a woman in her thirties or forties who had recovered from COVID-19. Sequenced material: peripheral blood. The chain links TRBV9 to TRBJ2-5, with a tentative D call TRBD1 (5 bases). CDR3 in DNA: TGTGCCAGCAGCGGGGGCGGTAGTGAGACCCAGTACTTC. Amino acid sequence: CASSGGGSETQYF.